This T cell receptor beta chain was profiled in a study of blood T cell repertoires in COVID-19. Study context: Some COVID-19 samples were acute and others convalescent; all came from the United States, Italy and Spain. Sample material is recorded as cDNA or gDNA derived from T cells, B-cell-depleted T cells, or PBMCs.

Per the authors' pipeline: From reference gene primer amplification, estimates of nucleated cell counts were derived. The method was immunoSEQ multiplex PCR; TCRdb's version includes in-frame clones alone and lacks a portion of them. Clone size and V and J calls were adopted from that table, with D and trimming inferred from the DNA. The table shows 150,000 or so clones, with around 89% occurring only once. The V gene lost 0 bases and the J gene lost 0 bases, with 12 bases spanning the gap. Germline CDR1 is LGHNT and CDR2 is FRNRAP. The CDR3 runs 16 residues. This clone has only a few counts. V is TRBV12-5 and J is TRBJ2-7; possible D gene TRBD2, 6 bases. The TCR sequence derives from a woman between 40 and 55 years old with acute or convalescent COVID-19. Specimen: peripheral blood. The CDR3 sequence is CASGLVLGGDSYEQYF. In DNA form, the CDR3 reads TGTGCTAGTGGTTTGGTACTCGGGGGAGACTCCTACGAGCAGTACTTC.